This TCR beta chain is from a study of radiation and T cells in renal cell carcinoma. Study-wide results and caveats: From baseline, blood top tumor clonotypes peaked at 2 weeks post-radiation.

CDR1 is MNHNS and CDR2 is SASEGT in the germline V gene. V was clipped by 6 bases and J by 5 bases; unmatched bases: 10. The CDR3 has 15 amino acids. This sample's time point: baseline pretreatment blood. Sample treatment: 15 Gy SBRT to primary tumor, nephrectomy 4 weeks later. Radiation-treated patients gave blood at baseline, week 2 and week 4. The patient's renal cell carcinoma had clear cell pathology. As concerns this clone: Antigen: not known.

Only in-frame clones appear in the TCRdb table, and some are missing; sequencing was by immunoSEQ multiplex PCR. The repertoire holds about 130,000 clones, with approximately 78% as singletons. The J gene is TRBJ1-1, the V gene TRBV6-1, with 9 bases identical to TRBD1. The TCR sequence derives from a woman aged 60-70 years with renal cell carcinoma. Sequencing used blood, obtained from a patient whose treatment included radiotherapy and nephrectomy. The CDR3 nucleotides are TGTGCCAGCAGCCCCACGACAGGGGGGCCGACTGAAGCTTTCTTT. It encodes CASSPTTGGPTEAFF.